Below, 16 T cell receptor beta chains from the same sample are listed, as sequenced in a study of T cells after yellow fever vaccination (dated by TCRdb to between 2018 and 2020). The library relied on 5' RACE. TCRdb records Illumina HiSeq 2500 as the sequencer. TCRdb reprocessing: public reads trimmed at Q25 with fastp, clones called with MiXCR, in-frame beta chains kept. One record per CDR3 amino acid sequence lists the most common genes and DNA. For this sample the table gives a few hundred thousand distinct CDR3 sequences, of which 11% were detected only once. In total, the top ten clones hold less than 20% of the sample. The treatment or condition label corresponds to: live attenuated yellow fever vaccine strain. Sequencing used PBMCs, obtained on the day of the first yellow fever vaccination. Source of these receptors: a man aged 18 to 30 who received the YFV17D yellow fever vaccine.

The chain combines TRBV9 with TRBJ2-1; no firm D call. This CDR3 has 14 amino acids. V was clipped by 0 bases and J by 7 bases, with 11 bases between them. The germline CDR1 and CDR2 sequences are SGDLS and YYNGEE. The CDR3 loop is CASSVEGSANEQFF. The DNA for the CDR3 is TGTGCCAGCAGCGTAGAAGGCAGCGCGAATGAGCAGTTCTTC.

This clonotype has a count of ten or more. The chain links TRBV6-5 to TRBJ2-4; D possibly uses TRBD1 or TRBD2 (5 bases each). The CDR3 is 14 amino acids. Germline V lookup: CDR1 MNHEY, CDR2 SVGAGI. V was trimmed by 6 bases and J by 0 bases, leaving 9 bases between them. CDR3 amino acids: CASRGDPAKNIQYF. The CDR3 bases are TGTGCCAGCAGGGGGGACCCAGCCAAAAACATTCAGTACTTC.

The V call is TRBV28, the J call TRBJ2-1, with unresolved D. The germline V and J ends were trimmed by 8 bases and 4 bases, with 6 bases remaining between them. The germline CDR1 and CDR2 sequences are MDHEN and SYDVKM. The CDR3 runs to 11 residues. In DNA, the CDR3 is TGTGCCAGCGACCGGTACAATGAGCAGTTCTTC. Its protein product is CASDRYNEQFF.

The rearrangement joins TRBV12-3 or TRBV12-4 to TRBJ2-3; D is undetermined. The CDR3 extends over 14 amino acids. Deletions cut 6 bases from V and 3 bases from J, with 13 bases between. CDR3 DNA: TGTGCCAGCAGAGGTGGGGTGGGGACAGATACGCAGTATTTT. Encoded protein: CASRGGVGTDTQYF.

The chain has TRBV12-3 or TRBV12-4 and TRBJ2-7; D is ambiguous. The CDR3 covers 14 residues. V dropped 5 bases and J dropped 4 bases, with 15 bases sitting between them. CDR3 coding DNA: TGTGCCAGCAGTCGCTTGGGCTCCGCGTACGAGCAGTACTTC. As protein: CASSRLGSAYEQYF.

This clonotype was observed many times. Its ends do not fully match the called genes, so a read error is possible. J is TRBJ2-2 and V is TRBV7-9; no firm D call. CDR1 is SEHNR, CDR2 FQNEAQ, per germline (reference sequence). The CDR3 loop spans 13 amino acids. CDR3 residues: CASSSLNTGELFF. CDR3 nucleotides: TGCGCCAGCAGCTCACTCAACACCGGGGAGCTGTTTTTT. Complete variable domain (other parts from reference TRBV7-9 and TRBJ2-2): DTGVSQNPRHKITKRGQNVTFRCDPISEHNRLYWYRQTLGQGPEFLTYFQNEAQLEKSRLLSDRFSAERPKGSFSTLEIQRTEQGDSAMYLCASSSLNTGELFFGEGSRLTVL.

This clonotype came up a few times. The chain couples TRBV7-2 to TRBJ1-5, with a weak D call TRBD1 (6 bases). Germline V CDR1 and CDR2: SGHTA, FQGNSA. Between the trimmed V and J ends, which lost 4 bases and 5 bases, there was a span of 12 bases. The CDR3 has 14 residues. CDR3 residues: CASSSYRADQPQHF. The CDR3 DNA sequence: TGTGCCAGCAGCTCCTACAGGGCTGATCAGCCCCAGCATTTT. Looking up the rest from reference TRBV7-2 and TRBJ1-5 gives the full variable domain: GAGVSQSPSNKVTEKGKDVELRCDPISGHTALYWYRQSLGQGLEFLIYFQGNSAPDKSGLPSDRFSAERTGGSVSTLTIQRTQQEDSAVYLCASSSYRADQPQHFGDGTRLSIL.

This clonotype was seen a few times. V and J are TRBV10-2 and TRBJ2-7, with TRBD1 matching 7 bases. The CDR3 covers 12 residues. Losses at the gene ends were 10 bases for V and 4 bases for J; bases not matched to a gene: 7. Germline CDR1 reads WSHSY; CDR2 reads SAAADI. CDR3 sequence: CATQDRLYEQYV. Written as DNA, the CDR3 is TGCGCCACCCAGGACAGGCTATACGAGCAGTACGTC.

This clonotype was seen many times. V gene TRBV19 combines with J gene TRBJ2-1; TRBD2 might be the D (5 bases). Trimming took 4 bases from V and 9 from J, leaving 10 bases between them. The germline CDR1 and CDR2 sequences are LNHDA and SQIVND (reference sequence). This CDR3 region has 12 residues. The CDR3 loop reads CASSTEGREQFF. In nucleotides, the CDR3 is TGTGCCAGTAGTACAGAGGGCCGTGAGCAGTTCTTC.

The chain joins TRBV19 to TRBJ1-4; possible D gene TRBD1, 5 bases. Looked up from germline, CDR1 is LNHDA and CDR2 is SQIVND (reference sequence). CDR3 length equals 13 residues. Trimming left V 4 bases short and J 5 bases short, with 8 bases between. This CDR3 is CASSSRENEKLFF. The CDR3 DNA reads TGTGCCAGTAGTAGCAGGGAGAATGAAAAACTGTTTTTT.

This clonotype has a handful of counts. The V call is TRBV7-6, the J call TRBJ1-6, with 9 bases identical to TRBD1. Germline CDR1 is SGHVS and CDR2 is FNYEAQ. V shed 1 base and J 7 bases; nucleotides not matched to a gene: 2. This CDR3 has 15 amino acids. Written as DNA, the CDR3 is TGTGCCAGCAGCTTAGAGACAGGGGGAAATTCACCCCTCCACTTT. Translating it yields CASSLETGGNSPLHF.

The sample holds many counts of this clonotype. V gene TRBV10-1 combines with J gene TRBJ1-5; D gene ambiguous. Germline V CDR1 and CDR2: WNHNN, SYGVQD (reference sequence). The V gene lost 7 bases and the J gene lost 2 bases, with 18 bases spanning the gap. This CDR3 is built from 16 residues. In nucleotides, the CDR3 is TGCGCCAGCAATTCGAGGCCCCCCGAAGGCAATCAGCCCCAGCATTTT. Its translation is CASNSRPPEGNQPQHF.

This clonotype was observed a handful of times. This chain links TRBV3-1 with TRBJ2-7; the D is unclear. Between the trimmed V and J ends, which lost 0 bases and 3 bases, there was a span of 9 bases. Germline CDR1 and CDR2: LGHDT and YNNKEL (reference sequence). CDR3 length: 14 amino acids. The CDR3 spells CASSQDTLIYEQYF. CDR3 nucleotide sequence: TGTGCCAGCAGCCAAGATACCCTGATCTACGAGCAGTACTTC.

This clonotype appeared a few times. The CDR3 DNA sequence: TGCGCCAGCAGAGGAGGGGATACTGAAGCTTTCTTT. Translation: CASRGGDTEAFF. The V and J genes are TRBV5-1 and TRBJ1-1; maybe TRBD1 (5 bases). Germline V CDR1 and CDR2: SGHRS, YFSETQ. With 5 bases removed from V and 5 bases from J, the gap between germline ends came to 10 bases. The CDR3 runs 12 residues.

The chain has TRBV6-1 and TRBJ2-1, with 8 bases aligning to TRBD1. Germline trimming cut 8 bases from V and 4 bases from J; bases unmatched to any gene: 7. Germline CDR1 MNHNS, CDR2 SASEGT. The CDR3 runs 14 residues. The CDR3 sequence is CASGGTGRYNEQFF. DNA for the CDR3: TGTGCCAGCGGCGGGACAGGACGTTACAATGAGCAGTTCTTC.

This clonotype was detected a few times. V gene TRBV14 combines with J gene TRBJ2-3, with 11 positions matching TRBD2. Trimming took 4 bases from V and 1 from J; bases not matched to a gene: 4. CDR3 size: 16 residues. CDR1 is SGHDN, CDR2 FVKESK, per germline. The CDR3 bases are TGTGCCAGCAGCCCCTTGACTAGCGGGGGCACAGATACGCAGTATTTT. Translated, it gives CASSPLTSGGTDTQYF.